The 9 T cell receptor beta chains given below trace back to one sample, sequenced in a study of identical twins. TCRdb analysed the 5' RACE reads with MiXCR anew, one entry per CDR3 protein. This table has roughly 1,500,000 distinct CDR3 sequences, under 35% appearing once. Sequencing was performed on cord blood. The origin of the receptors is a newborn girl in good health.

This clonotype turned up a few times. V gene TRBV6-5 combines with J gene TRBJ1-4; D is ambiguous. Germline loops: CDR1 MNHEY, CDR2 SVGAGI. Trimming left V 6 bases short and J 0 bases short, with 5 bases between. The CDR3 has 13 amino acids. CDR3 region: CASRFATNEKLFF. The CDR3 nucleotides are TGTGCCAGCAGGTTTGCAACTAATGAAAAACTGTTTTTT.

This clonotype came up a few times. The chain recombines TRBV20-1 with TRBJ2-5; the D gene could be TRBD1 or TRBD2 (6 bases each). V shed 8 bases and J shed 11 bases, with 18 bases lying between them. This CDR3 contains 11 residues. Germline CDR1 reads DFQATT; CDR2 reads SNEGSKA (reference sequence). The CDR3 is CSPGGLGEQYF. In nucleotides, the CDR3 is TGCAGTCCCGGGGGCCTTGGGGAGCAGTACTTC.

The chain couples TRBV5-5 to TRBJ2-3; D call uncertain. CDR3 length: 13 residues. Germline V lookup: CDR1 SGHKS, CDR2 YYEKEE (reference sequence). The V end was cut by 6 bases, the J end by 4 bases, with 12 bases between. CDR3: CASKSRRSDTQYF. The CDR3 coding sequence is TGTGCCAGCAAGAGCCGTCGGTCAGATACGCAGTATTTT.

The chain carries TRBV30 and TRBJ1-1, with 8 bases fitting TRBD1. With V trimmed by 3 bases and J by 5 bases, 5 bases remained unmatched. The CDR3 consists of 13 residues. Germline CDR1 and CDR2: GTSNPN and SVGIG (reference sequence). Here the CDR3 reads CAWSGTGGTEAFF. Written as DNA, the CDR3 is TGTGCCTGGAGCGGTACAGGGGGTACTGAAGCTTTCTTT.

Many counts were recorded for this clonotype. The V gene is TRBV29-1, the J gene TRBJ2-3; D unclear. Germline-derived CDR1 and CDR2 are SQVTM and ANQGSEA. The CDR3 is made up of 14 amino acids. Between the trimmed V and J ends, which lost 4 bases and 0 bases, there was a span of 11 bases. The CDR3 nucleotides read TGCAGCGTTGTCGGCCTTTCTAGCACAGATACGCAGTATTTT. Translating it yields CSVVGLSSTDTQYF.

This clonotype occurred a few times. The chain is built from TRBV20-1 and TRBJ1-2; D remains ambiguous. V was shortened by 3 bases and J by 8 bases, with 13 bases between the two germline ends. CDR3 length: 12 residues. The germline V gene has CDR1 DFQATT and CDR2 SNEGSKA (reference sequence). This CDR3 reads CSASGLIWGYTF. DNA for the CDR3: TGCAGTGCTAGTGGTCTGATTTGGGGCTACACCTTC.

In regard to this clonotype: A single base separates this from a much larger clone, so it may be a read error. The J gene is TRBJ2-5, the V gene TRBV29-1; the match to TRBD2 covers 7 bases. The J call may be mistaken, given a closer DNA end match to TRBJ2-1. Germline V gene data show CDR1 as SQVTM and CDR2 as ANQGSEA. CDR3 length: 13 amino acids. This CDR3 reads CSVRPSGQETQFF. The CDR3 DNA reads as TGCAGCGTTCGGCCTAGCGGACAAGAGACCCAGTTCTTC.

This clonotype was seen a few times. The V and J genes are TRBV3-1 and TRBJ2-1; D gene uncertain. CDR1 LGHDT and CDR2 YNNKEL come from the germline V gene (reference sequence). The CDR3 runs 14 residues. Between the trimmed V and J ends, which lost 4 bases and 1 base, there was a span of 8 bases. CDR3 in amino acids: CASSRVKSYNEQFF. The CDR3, as DNA: TGTGCCAGCAGCCGCGTAAAATCCTACAATGAGCAGTTCTTC.

The chain employs TRBV3-1 and TRBJ2-1, with D hard to call. The CDR3 is 17 amino acids. Trimming removed 3 bases from V and 6 bases from J, with 21 bases in between. Per germline, CDR1 LGHDT and CDR2 YNNKEL (reference sequence). The CDR3: CASSHISERTAPNEQFF. In nucleotides, the CDR3 is TGTGCCAGCAGCCATATTTCCGAGAGGACCGCACCCAATGAGCAGTTCTTC.